The clone carrying this T cell receptor beta chain was observed a few times. Its target is unknown. The authors ran a second PCR of 7 to 11 cycles using a sample-barcoded 5' primer and a J-beta primer mix. Carrying 12 random nucleotides, a template-switch adaptor labeled each individual cDNA molecule. From the 5' RACE reads, TCRdb called clonotypes with MiXCR, one entry per CDR3 protein. The table has some 1.5 million distinct CDR3 sequences, approximately 43% seen once; the top ten hold roughly 3.7%. No fewer than 6 micrograms of total RNA were isolated from every sample. These data originate in a study of blood T cells in healthy people across ages. Turning to the study itself: Template-switching capture recovered about one barcoded beta molecule per two T cells.

The study's findings and limits: The diversity estimates, figures obtained from one million T cells, were considered underestimates.

The TCR sequence derives from a woman aged 18-29 years in good health. Sequenced sample: blood.

CDR3 sequence: CASSYEGINGYTF. In nucleotides, the CDR3 is TGTGCCAGCAGTTACGAGGGGATAAATGGCTACACCTTC. The chain has TRBV6-2 or TRBV6-3 and TRBJ1-2; possibly TRBD1 for D (5 bases). Germline V gene lookup returns CDR1 MNHEY and CDR2 SVGEGT. The CDR3 totals 13 residues. Trimming pared 2 bases from V and 6 bases from J, leaving 10 bases between.